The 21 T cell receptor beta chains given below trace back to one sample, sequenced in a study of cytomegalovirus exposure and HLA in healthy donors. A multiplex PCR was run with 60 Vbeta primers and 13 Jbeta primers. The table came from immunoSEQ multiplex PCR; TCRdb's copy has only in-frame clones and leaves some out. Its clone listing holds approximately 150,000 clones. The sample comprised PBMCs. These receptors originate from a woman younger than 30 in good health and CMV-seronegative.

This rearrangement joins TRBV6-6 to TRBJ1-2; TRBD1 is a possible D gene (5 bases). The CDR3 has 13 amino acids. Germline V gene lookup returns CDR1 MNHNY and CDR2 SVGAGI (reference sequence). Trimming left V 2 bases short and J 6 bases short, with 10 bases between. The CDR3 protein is CASSYDSPNGYTF. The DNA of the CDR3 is TGTGCCAGCAGTTACGACAGTCCTAATGGCTACACCTTC.

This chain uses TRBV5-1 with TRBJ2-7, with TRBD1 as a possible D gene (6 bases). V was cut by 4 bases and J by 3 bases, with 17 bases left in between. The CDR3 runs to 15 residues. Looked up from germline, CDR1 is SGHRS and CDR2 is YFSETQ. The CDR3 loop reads CASSLTGETRYEQYF. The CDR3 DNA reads TGCGCCAGCAGCCTGACAGGAGAGACCCGCTACGAGCAGTACTTC.

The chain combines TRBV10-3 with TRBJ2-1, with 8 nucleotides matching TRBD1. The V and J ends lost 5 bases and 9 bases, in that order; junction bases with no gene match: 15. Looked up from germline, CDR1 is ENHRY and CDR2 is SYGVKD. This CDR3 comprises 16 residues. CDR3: CAISFGQGVARGEQFF. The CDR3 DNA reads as TGTGCCATCAGTTTTGGACAGGGAGTGGCCCGGGGTGAGCAGTTCTTC.

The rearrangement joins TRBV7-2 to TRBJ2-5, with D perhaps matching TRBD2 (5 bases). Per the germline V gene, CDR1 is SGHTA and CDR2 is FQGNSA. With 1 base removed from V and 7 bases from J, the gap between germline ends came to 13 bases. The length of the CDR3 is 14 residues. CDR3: CASSLEAPRGTQYF. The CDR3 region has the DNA TGTGCCAGCAGCTTAGAGGCCCCCCGGGGGACCCAGTACTTC.

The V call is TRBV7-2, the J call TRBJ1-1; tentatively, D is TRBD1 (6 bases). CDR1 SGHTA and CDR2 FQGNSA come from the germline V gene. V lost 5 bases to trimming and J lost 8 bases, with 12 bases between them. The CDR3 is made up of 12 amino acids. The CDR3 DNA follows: TGTGCCAGCAGCCCTAGCAGGGGAGAAGCTTTCTTT. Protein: CASSPSRGEAFF.

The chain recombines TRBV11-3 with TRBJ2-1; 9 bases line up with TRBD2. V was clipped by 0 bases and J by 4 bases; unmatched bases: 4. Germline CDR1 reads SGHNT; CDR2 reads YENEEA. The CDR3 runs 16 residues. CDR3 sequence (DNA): TGTGCCAGCAGCTTAGAGGCTAGCGGGGCTTACAATGAGCAGTTCTTC. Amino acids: CASSLEASGAYNEQFF.

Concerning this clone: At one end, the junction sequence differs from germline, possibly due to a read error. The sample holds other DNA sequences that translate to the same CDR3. Here the CDR3 reads CASSPAGWARREKLFF. CDR3 DNA: TGCGCCAGCAGCCCGGCAGGTTGGGCCCGAAGAGAAAAACTGTTTTTT. V is TRBV7-2 and J is TRBJ1-4, with D uncertain. This CDR3 contains 16 residues. From germline, CDR1 is SGHTA and CDR2 FQGNSA.

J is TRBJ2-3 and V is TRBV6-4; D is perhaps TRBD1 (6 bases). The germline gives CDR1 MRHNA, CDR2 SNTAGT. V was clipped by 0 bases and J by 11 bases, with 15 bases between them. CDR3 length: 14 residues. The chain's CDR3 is CASSDSAARGQQYF. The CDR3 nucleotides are TGTGCCAGCAGTGACTCGGCGGCCAGGGGTCAGCAGTATTTT.

The CDR3, as DNA: TGCGCCAGCAGTTTAGCGGGACAAGCCTACGAGCAGTACTTC. It yields the protein CASSLAGQAYEQYF. V gene TRBV10-1 combines with J gene TRBJ2-5, with TRBD2 matching over 8 bases. Matching the DNA end better, TRBJ2-7 makes the J call doubtful. Per germline, CDR1 WNHNN and CDR2 SYGVQD (reference sequence). This CDR3 region has 14 residues.

The CDR3 is CASKKGPGEGYEQYF. CDR3 DNA: TGTGCCAGCAAGAAGGGTCCGGGAGAGGGGTACGAGCAGTACTTC. The chain couples TRBV9 to TRBJ2-7; perhaps TRBD2 as D (6 bases). The germline CDR1 and CDR2 sequences are SGDLS and YYNGEE. V was shortened by 6 bases and J by 4 bases, with 20 bases between the two germline ends. The CDR3 contains 15 residues.

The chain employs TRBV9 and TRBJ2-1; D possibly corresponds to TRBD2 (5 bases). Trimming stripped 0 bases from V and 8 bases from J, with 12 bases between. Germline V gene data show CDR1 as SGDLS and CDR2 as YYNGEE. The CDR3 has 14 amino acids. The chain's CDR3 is CASSVGTPQHEQFF. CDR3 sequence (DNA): TGTGCCAGCAGCGTAGGGACTCCACAGCATGAGCAGTTCTTC.

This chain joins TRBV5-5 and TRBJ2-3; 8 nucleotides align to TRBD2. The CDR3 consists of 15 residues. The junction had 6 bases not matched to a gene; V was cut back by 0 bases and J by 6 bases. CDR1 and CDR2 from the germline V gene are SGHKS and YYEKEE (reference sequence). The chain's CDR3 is CASSLDGGRMDTQYF. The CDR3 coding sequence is TGTGCCAGCAGCTTGGACGGCGGGAGGATGGATACGCAGTATTTT. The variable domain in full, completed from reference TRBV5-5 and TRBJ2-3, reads DAGVTQSPTHLIKTRGQQVTLRCSPISGHKSVSWYQQVLGQGPQFIFQYYEKEERGRGNFPDRFSARQFPNYSSELNVNALLLGDSALYLCASSLDGGRMDTQYFGPGTRLTVL.

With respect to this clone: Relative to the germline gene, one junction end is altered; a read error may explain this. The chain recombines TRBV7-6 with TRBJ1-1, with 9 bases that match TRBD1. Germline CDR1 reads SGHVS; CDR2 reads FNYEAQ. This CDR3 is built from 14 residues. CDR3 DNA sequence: TGTGCCGGCAGACCTGGACAGGGGTTCACTGAAGCTTTCTTT. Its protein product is CAGRPGQGFTEAFF.

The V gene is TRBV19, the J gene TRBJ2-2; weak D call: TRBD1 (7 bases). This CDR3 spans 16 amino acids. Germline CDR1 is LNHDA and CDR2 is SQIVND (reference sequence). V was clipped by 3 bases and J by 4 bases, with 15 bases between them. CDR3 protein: CASSIRRGAGTGELFF. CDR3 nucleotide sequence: TGTGCCAGTAGTATCCGCAGGGGGGCTGGCACCGGGGAGCTGTTTTTT.

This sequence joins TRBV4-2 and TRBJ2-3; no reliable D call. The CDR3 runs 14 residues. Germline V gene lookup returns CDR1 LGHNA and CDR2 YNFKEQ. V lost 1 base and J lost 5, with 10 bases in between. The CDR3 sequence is CASSQVSSLDTQYF. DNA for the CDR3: TGTGCCAGCAGCCAAGTGTCTAGTCTAGATACGCAGTATTTT.

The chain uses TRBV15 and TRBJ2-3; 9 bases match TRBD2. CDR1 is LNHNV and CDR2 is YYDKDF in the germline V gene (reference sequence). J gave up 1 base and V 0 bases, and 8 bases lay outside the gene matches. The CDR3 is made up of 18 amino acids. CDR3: CATSREWGRLAGTDTQYF. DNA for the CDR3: TGTGCCACCAGCAGAGAGTGGGGGCGACTAGCGGGCACAGATACGCAGTATTTT.

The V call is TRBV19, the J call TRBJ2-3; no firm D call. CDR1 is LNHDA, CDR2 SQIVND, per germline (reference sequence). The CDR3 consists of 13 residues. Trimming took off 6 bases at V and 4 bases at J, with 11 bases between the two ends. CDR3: CASSLASSDTQYF. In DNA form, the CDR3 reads TGTGCCAGTAGCCTCGCGTCCTCAGATACGCAGTATTTT.

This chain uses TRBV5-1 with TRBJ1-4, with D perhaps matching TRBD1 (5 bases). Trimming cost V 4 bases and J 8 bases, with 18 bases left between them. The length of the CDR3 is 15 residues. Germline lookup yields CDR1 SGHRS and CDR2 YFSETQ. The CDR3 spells CASSNPQGDSEKLFF. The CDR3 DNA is TGCGCCAGCAGCAACCCGCAGGGTGACAGCGAAAAACTGTTTTTT.

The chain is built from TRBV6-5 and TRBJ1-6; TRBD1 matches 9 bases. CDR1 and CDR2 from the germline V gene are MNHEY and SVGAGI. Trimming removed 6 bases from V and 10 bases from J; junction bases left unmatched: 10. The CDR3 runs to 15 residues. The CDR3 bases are TGTGCCAGCAGACCAACACGGACAGGGGTCTCACCCCTCCACTTT. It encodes CASRPTRTGVSPLHF.

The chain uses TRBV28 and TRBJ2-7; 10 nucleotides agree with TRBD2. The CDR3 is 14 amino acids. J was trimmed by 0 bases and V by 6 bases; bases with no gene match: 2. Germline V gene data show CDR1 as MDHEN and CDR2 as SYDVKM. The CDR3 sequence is CASRRTSGSYEQYF. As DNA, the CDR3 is TGTGCCAGCAGACGGACTAGCGGCTCCTACGAGCAGTACTTC.

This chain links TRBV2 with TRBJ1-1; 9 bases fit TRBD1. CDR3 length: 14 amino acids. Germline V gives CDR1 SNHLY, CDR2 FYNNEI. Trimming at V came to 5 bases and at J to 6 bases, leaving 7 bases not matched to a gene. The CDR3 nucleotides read TGTGCCAGCAGTCCGGACAGGGGCCGGGCTGAAGCTTTCTTT. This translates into CASSPDRGRAEAFF.